The clone carrying this T cell receptor (beta chain) was detected only a few times. TCR beta CDR3 regions were amplified from RNA transcripts. HTBI primers were employed in a first-round RT-PCR of the TCR CDR3. In TCRdb, the multiplex PCR reads were re-called with MiXCR into one record per CDR3 protein. The top ten clones hold 73% of a sample with roughly 400,000 distinct CDR3 sequences, around a quarter of them seen once. This CDR3 contains 15 residues. Trimming pared 7 bases from V and 8 bases from J, leaving 21 bases between. Germline lookup yields CDR1 SGDLS and CDR2 YYNGEE. These data originate in a study of T cells in Graves' hyperthyroidism and ophthalmopathy. Clinical symptoms, serum thyroxine and TRAb, thyroid ultrasound and orbital computed tomography together formed the diagnostic basis. A roughly 10 ml volume of fresh peripheral blood provided the PBMCs.

The sample comprised blood. The TCR sequence derives from a man aged 50 to 60 with Graves' hyperthyroidism. V usage is TRBV9 and J usage is TRBJ1-4, with a tentative D call TRBD1 (5 bases). The CDR3 spells CASGSDLGAREKLFF. In DNA, the CDR3 is TGTGCCAGCGGTTCTGATTTAGGGGCGCGGGAAAAACTGTTTTTT.